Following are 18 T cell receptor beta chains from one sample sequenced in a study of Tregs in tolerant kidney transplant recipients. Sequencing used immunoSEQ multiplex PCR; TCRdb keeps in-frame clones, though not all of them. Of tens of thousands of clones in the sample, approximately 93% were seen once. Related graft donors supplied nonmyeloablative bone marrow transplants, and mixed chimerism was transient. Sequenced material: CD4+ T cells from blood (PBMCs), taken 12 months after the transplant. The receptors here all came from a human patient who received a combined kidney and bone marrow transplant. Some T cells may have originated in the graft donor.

DNA of the CDR3: TGTGCCAGCAGCCCACAAGGAACTCAGGGCCCTGGGATTCCCAACCTCCACTTT. It specifies CASSPQGTQGPGIPNLHF. The chain employs TRBV7-2 and TRBJ1-6; possibly TRBD1 for D (5 bases). V lost 5 bases, J lost 15 bases, and 32 bases lay in between. Germline values: CDR1 SGHTA, CDR2 FQGNSA. The CDR3 is made up of 18 amino acids.

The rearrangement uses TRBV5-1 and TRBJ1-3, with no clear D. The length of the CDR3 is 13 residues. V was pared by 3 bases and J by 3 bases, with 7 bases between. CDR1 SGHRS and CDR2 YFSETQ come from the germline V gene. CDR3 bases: TGCGCCAGCAGCTCCTTGTATGGAAACACCATATATTTT. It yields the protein CASSSLYGNTIYF.

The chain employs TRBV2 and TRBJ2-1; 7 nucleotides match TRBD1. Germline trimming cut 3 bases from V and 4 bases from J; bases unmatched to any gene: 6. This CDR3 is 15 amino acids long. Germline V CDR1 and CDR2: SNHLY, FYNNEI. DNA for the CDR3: TGTGCCAGCAGTGACCAGGACAGGACGTACAATGAGCAGTTCTTC. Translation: CASSDQDRTYNEQFF.

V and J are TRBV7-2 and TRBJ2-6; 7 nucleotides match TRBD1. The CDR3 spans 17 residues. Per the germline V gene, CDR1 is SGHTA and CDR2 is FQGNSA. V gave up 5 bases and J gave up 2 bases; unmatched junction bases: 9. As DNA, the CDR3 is TGTGCCAGCAGCCCTCGGGACAGTCCTCCTGGGGCCAACGTCCTGACTTTC. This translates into CASSPRDSPPGANVLTF.

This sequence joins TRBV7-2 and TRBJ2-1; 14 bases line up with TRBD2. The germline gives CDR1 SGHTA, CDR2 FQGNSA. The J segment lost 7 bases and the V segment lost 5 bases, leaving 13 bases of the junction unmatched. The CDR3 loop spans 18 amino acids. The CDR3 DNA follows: TGTGCCAGCAGCACCCGACTAGCGGGAGGGCCGATTTCTAATGAGCAGTTCTTC. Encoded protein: CASSTRLAGGPISNEQFF.

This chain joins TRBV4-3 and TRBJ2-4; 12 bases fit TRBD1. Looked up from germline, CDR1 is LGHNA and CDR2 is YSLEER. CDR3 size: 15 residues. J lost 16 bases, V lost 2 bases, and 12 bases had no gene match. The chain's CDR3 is CASSQPGQGARALYF. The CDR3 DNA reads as TGCGCCAGCAGCCAACCGGGACAGGGGGCGCGGGCACTCTACTTC.

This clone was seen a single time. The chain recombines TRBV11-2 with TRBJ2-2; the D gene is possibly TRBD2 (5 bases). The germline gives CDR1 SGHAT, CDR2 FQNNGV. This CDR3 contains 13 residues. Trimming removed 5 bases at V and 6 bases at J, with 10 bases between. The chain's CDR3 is CASSPAGPGELFF. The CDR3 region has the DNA TGTGCCAGCAGCCCCGCGGGCCCCGGGGAGCTGTTTTTT.

CDR3 loop: CASSQRGSYEQYF. CDR3 bases: TGTGCCAGCAGTCAGAGAGGGTCCTACGAGCAGTACTTC. The chain employs TRBV14 and TRBJ2-7, with D possibly TRBD2 on 5 matching bases. The CDR3 is 13 residues long. The V and J ends lost 6 bases and 1 base respectively, with 10 bases between them. The germline gives CDR1 SGHDN, CDR2 FVKESK.

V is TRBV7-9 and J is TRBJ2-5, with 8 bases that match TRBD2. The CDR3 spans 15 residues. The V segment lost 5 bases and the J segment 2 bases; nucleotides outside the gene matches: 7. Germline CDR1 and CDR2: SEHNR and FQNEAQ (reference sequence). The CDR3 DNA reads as TGTGCCAGCAGCCCCGGCCGGGGGGGGCAAGAGACCCAGTACTTC. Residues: CASSPGRGGQETQYF.

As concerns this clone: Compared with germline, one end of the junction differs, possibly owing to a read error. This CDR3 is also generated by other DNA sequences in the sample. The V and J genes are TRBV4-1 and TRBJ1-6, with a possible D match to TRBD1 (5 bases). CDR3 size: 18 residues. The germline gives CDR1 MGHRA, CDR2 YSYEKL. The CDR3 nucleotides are TGCGCCAGCAGTCCCCACGCCCAGGGTCCTAGAACTAATTCCCCCCTCCACTTT. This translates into CASSPHAQGPRTNSPLHF.

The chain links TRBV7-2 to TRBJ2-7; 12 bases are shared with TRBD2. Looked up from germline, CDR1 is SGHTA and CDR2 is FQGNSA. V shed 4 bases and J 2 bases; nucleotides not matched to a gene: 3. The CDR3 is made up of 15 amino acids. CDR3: CASSSRLAGAYEQYF. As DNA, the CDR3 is TGTGCCAGCAGCTCCCGACTAGCGGGGGCCTACGAGCAGTACTTC.

CDR3 in DNA: TGTGCCAGCAGCTTAATGTTTCAGGGGGCGAGCTACAATTCACCCCTCCACTTT. Protein: CASSLMFQGASYNSPLHF. The chain recombines TRBV7-3 with TRBJ1-6; 8 bases match TRBD1. Germline V CDR1 and CDR2: SGHTA, FQGTGA. J gave up 7 bases and V 1 base, and 12 bases lay outside the gene matches. CDR3 length equals 18 residues.

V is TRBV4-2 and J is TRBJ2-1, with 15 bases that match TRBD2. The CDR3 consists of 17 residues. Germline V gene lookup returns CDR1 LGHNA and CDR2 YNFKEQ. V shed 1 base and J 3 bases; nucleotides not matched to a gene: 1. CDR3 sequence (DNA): TGTGCCAGCAGCCAAGTGGGACTAGCGGGGGGCTACAATGAGCAGTTCTTC. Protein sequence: CASSQVGLAGGYNEQFF.

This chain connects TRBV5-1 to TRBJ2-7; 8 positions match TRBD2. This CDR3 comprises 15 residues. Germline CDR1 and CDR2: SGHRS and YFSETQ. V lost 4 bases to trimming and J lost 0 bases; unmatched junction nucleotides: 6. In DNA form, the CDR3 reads TGCGCCAGCAGCACGCACAGCGGGAGCTCCTACGAGCAGTACTTC. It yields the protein CASSTHSGSSYEQYF.

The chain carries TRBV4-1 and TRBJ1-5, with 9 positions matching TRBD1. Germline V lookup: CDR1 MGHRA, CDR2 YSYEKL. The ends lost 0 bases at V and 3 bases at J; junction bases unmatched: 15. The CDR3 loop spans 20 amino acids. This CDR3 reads CASSQDNDRGGERDNQPQHF. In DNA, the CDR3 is TGCGCCAGCAGCCAAGATAATGACAGGGGGGGAGAAAGGGACAATCAGCCCCAGCATTTT.

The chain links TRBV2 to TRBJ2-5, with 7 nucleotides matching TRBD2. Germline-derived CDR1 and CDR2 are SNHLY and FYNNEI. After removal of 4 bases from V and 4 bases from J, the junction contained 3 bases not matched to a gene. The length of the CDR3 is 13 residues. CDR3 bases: TGTGCCAGCAGTGCTAGCGGCAGAGAGACCCAGTACTTC. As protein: CASSASGRETQYF.

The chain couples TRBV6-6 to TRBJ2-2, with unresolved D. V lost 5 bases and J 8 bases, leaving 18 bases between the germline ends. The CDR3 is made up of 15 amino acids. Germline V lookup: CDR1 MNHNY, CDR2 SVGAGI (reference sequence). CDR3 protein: CASSRGGAVTGELFF. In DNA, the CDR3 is TGTGCCAGCAGTCGTGGCGGAGCTGTGACGGGGGAGCTGTTTTTT.

In DNA form, the CDR3 reads TGTGCCACCCTCAGAGATAGACAGGGTTACTCCTACGAGCAGTACTTC. Its protein product is CATLRDRQGYSYEQYF. This sequence joins TRBV10-3 and TRBJ2-7; 7 bases match TRBD1. The CDR3 sequence is 16 residues long. Germline CDR1 reads ENHRY; CDR2 reads SYGVKD. V lost 10 bases to trimming and J lost 0 bases; unmatched junction nucleotides: 15.